A selection of T cell receptor beta chains follows, all from one sample in a study of CD8 T cells in Susac syndrome. TCRdb fed the immunoSEQ multiplex PCR reads into MiXCR, producing one record per CDR3 protein. The sample contains about 49,000 distinct CDR3 sequences, over 85% of which appear only once. Sequenced: CD8+ T cells from PBMCs. These TCRs come from a human donor in good health. Each CDR3 is given with its conserved first and last residue. Fields, in order: D gene, clone size, V gene, J gene, CDR3 protein, CDR3 DNA. A D gene is named only where the DNA matches it firmly. Size is omitted from some rows. Given values are once, few, many or a class for expanded clones.

>-|once|TRBV28|TRBJ2-5
CASSSSGETQYF
TGTGCCAGCAGTTCAAGCGGGGAGACCCAGTACTTC
>-|-|TRBV20-1|TRBJ1-2
CSADRDLTFNYGYTF
TGCAGTGCTGACCGGGACCTTACTTTTAACTATGGCTACACCTTC
>-|once|TRBV15|TRBJ2-1
CATSREGVEQFF
TGTGCCACCAGCAGAGAAGGGGTGGAGCAGTTCTTC
>-|-|TRBV13|TRBJ2-7
CASSLGLWSSEVEQYF
TGTGCCAGCAGCTTAGGCCTCTGGAGTAGCGAGGTCGAGCAGTACTTC
>TRBD2|-|TRBV7-2|TRBJ2-7
CASSLAASGVTYEQYF
TGTGCCAGCAGCTTAGCGGCTAGCGGGGTCACCTACGAGCAGTACTTC
>TRBD2|-|TRBV13|TRBJ2-3
CASSFLAGLTDTQYF
TGTGCCAGCAGCTTCCTAGCGGGACTCACAGATACGCAGTATTTT
>TRBD1|-|TRBV23-1|TRBJ2-4
CASSQSRPDRGLNIQYF
TGCGCCAGCAGTCAATCCCGCCCGGACAGGGGGCTCAACATTCAGTACTTC
>-|-|TRBV28|TRBJ2-7
CASSLSPSGDYEQYF
TGTGCCAGCAGTTTATCCCCTTCAGGGGACTACGAGCAGTACTTC
>TRBD1|-|TRBV6-5|TRBJ2-1
CASSYSKGASGEGNEQFF
TGTGCCAGCAGTTACTCGAAGGGGGCGTCAGGGGAAGGCAATGAGCAGTTCTTC
>-|once|TRBV13|TRBJ2-7
CASSQGRSEQYF
TGTGCCAGCAGCCAGGGACGGAGCGAGCAGTACTTC
>TRBD1|-|TRBV28|TRBJ2-7
CASSWDRITGEQYF
TGTGCCAGCAGTTGGGACAGGATAACGGGGGAGCAGTACTTC
>TRBD2|-|TRBV28|TRBJ2-7
CASSLRSGRAVYEQYF
TGTGCCAGCAGTTTAAGGTCGGGGAGGGCCGTTTACGAGCAGTACTTC
>-|-|TRBV30|TRBJ1-1
CAWRTVAANTEAFF
TGTGCCTGGAGAACGGTAGCAGCCAACACTGAAGCTTTCTTT
>-|-|TRBV7-9|TRBJ1-2
CASSLASGLGGYTF
TGTGCCAGCAGCTTAGCCTCAGGGCTGGGCGGCTACACCTTC
>TRBD1|once|TRBV28|TRBJ2-7
CASSLGGTGGDEQYF
TGTGCCAGCAGTTTAGGCGGGACAGGGGGTGACGAGCAGTACTTC
>-|-|TRBV13|TRBJ2-5
CASSSPRHGETQYF
TGTGCCAGCAGCTCCCCCCGACACGGAGAGACCCAGTACTTC
>-|-|TRBV25-1|TRBJ2-7
CASSEFYHEQYF
TGTGCCAGCAGTGAATTCTATCACGAGCAGTACTTC
>-|-|TRBV7-2|TRBJ2-7
CASSLELGYYEQYF
TGTGCCAGCAGCTTAGAACTAGGCTACTACGAGCAGTACTTC
>-|-|TRBV28|TRBJ2-1
CASSPRGLNTYNEQFF
TGTGCCAGCAGCCCTCGGGGACTGAACACCTACAATGAGCAGTTCTTC
>TRBD2|-|TRBV6-5|TRBJ2-1
CASSSSGGLQFF
TGTGCCAGCAGCTCGAGCGGGGGGCTTCAGTTCTTC
>-|-|TRBV7-9|TRBJ2-7
CASSSRVNEQYF
TGTGCCAGCAGCTCCCGCGTTAACGAGCAGTACTTC
>-|-|TRBV3-1|TRBJ2-6
CASSQEAGQSSGANVLTF
TGTGCCAGCAGCCAAGAAGCGGGACAAAGCTCTGGGGCCAACGTCCTGACTTTC
>TRBD2|-|TRBV2|TRBJ2-1
CASSEGGTKQFF
TGTGCCAGCAGTGAAGGAGGGACTAAGCAGTTCTTC
>TRBD2|-|TRBV5-1|TRBJ2-5
CASSGLAGVGETQYF
TGCGCCAGCAGCGGGTTAGCGGGAGTGGGAGAGACCCAGTACTTC
>-|-|TRBV9|TRBJ2-3
CASSVGRPADLTSSSTDTQYF
TGTGCCAGCAGCGTAGGGAGGCCAGCGGACTTAACTAGCTCTAGCACAGATACGCAGTATTTT
>TRBD1|-|TRBV4-2|TRBJ1-2
CASSQGTGAGYTF
TGTGCCAGCAGCCAAGGGACAGGGGCTGGCTACACCTTC
>-|once|TRBV7-9|TRBJ1-2
CASSLHGLYGYTF
TGTGCCAGCAGCTTACACGGACTCTATGGCTACACCTTC
>TRBD2|-|TRBV9|TRBJ2-1
CASSPGTSGNEQFF
TGTGCCAGCAGCCCCGGGACTAGCGGAAATGAGCAGTTCTTC
>-|-|TRBV24-1|TRBJ2-1
CATNSAQENEQFF
TGTGCCACCAACAGCGCCCAGGAGAATGAGCAGTTCTTC
>-|-|TRBV29-1|TRBJ1-2
CSDRTANNYGYTF
TGCAGCGATAGGACAGCTAATAACTATGGCTACACCTTC
>TRBD2|-|TRBV6-1|TRBJ2-1
CASRPTSVPHEQFF
TGTGCCAGCAGGCCGACTAGCGTTCCGCATGAGCAGTTCTTC
>TRBD1|few|TRBV6-2/TRBV6-3|TRBJ1-2
CASSYRGQNYGYTF
TGTGCCAGCAGTTACCGGGGACAGAACTATGGCTACACCTTC
>-|-|TRBV4-2|TRBJ2-2
CASSQVLSGELFF
TGTGCCAGCAGCCAAGTGTTGTCCGGGGAGCTGTTTTTT
>-|-|TRBV20-1|TRBJ1-3
CSATPGAGNTIYF
TGCAGTGCTACGCCGGGAGCCGGAAACACCATATATTTT
>TRBD1|-|TRBV23-1|TRBJ2-2
CALDRGTGELFF
TGCGCGCTTGACAGGGGCACCGGGGAGCTGTTTTTT
>TRBD2|once|TRBV27|TRBJ2-1
CASSLAGVTYNEQFF
TGTGCCAGCAGTTTAGCGGGAGTTACCTACAATGAGCAGTTCTTC
>TRBD2|once|TRBV5-1|TRBJ2-2
CASSELAGGLTGELFF
TGCGCCAGCAGCGAGCTAGCGGGAGGACTCACCGGGGAGCTGTTTTTT
>-|-|TRBV5-1|TRBJ1-1
CASSLDGGLAEAFF
TGCGCCAGCAGCTTGGATGGGGGGTTGGCTGAAGCTTTCTTT
>TRBD1|-|TRBV27|TRBJ1-1
CASSFTTGVSSEAFF
TGTGCCAGCAGTTTCACGACAGGGGTAAGCTCTGAAGCTTTCTTT